This T cell receptor (beta chain) was identified during a study of T-cell reconstitution after alpha-beta-depleted transplantation in children. For this clonotype: No antigen is known for it.

The CDR3 contains 16 residues. CDR1 is SGHRS and CDR2 is YFSETQ in the germline V gene. Unmatched junction bases numbered 11, after V lost 0 bases and J lost 10 bases. Whole-study findings and limits: Several hundred expanded graft clones reportedly were the source of alpha-beta T cells about two months after transplant. Several patients had high TCRbeta diversity at day 60; it came from surviving recipient T cells and thymic progenitors.

Library preparation (for TCRbeta) was performed with unique molecular identifiers. Via MiXCR, TCRdb re-called the PCR reads, giving one row per CDR3 protein. Counted here are approximately 82,000 distinct CDR3 sequences, over 15% occurring once; the ten biggest clones make up approximately 55%. The gene calls are TRBV5-1 and TRBJ2-1; 9 bases agree with TRBD2. The material was PBMCs, mostly from graft donor cells, obtained 360 days after TCRalphabeta/CD19-depleted stem cell transplant. This TCR was sampled from a male patient aged 2 to 10 who had a stem cell transplant for acute lymphoblastic leukemia, so the T cells may come from the graft donor. CDR3 amino acids: CASSLGYRGRANEQFF. The CDR3 DNA follows: TGCGCCAGCAGCTTGGGGTATCGCGGGAGGGCCAACGAGCAGTTCTTC.